This T cell receptor beta chain came from a study of blood T cell repertoires in COVID-19. The repertoire was sequenced with immunoSEQ multiplex PCR; TCRdb's copy has only in-frame clones and lacks some. The sample carries 400,000 to 450,000 clones, 85% to 90% recorded once. The receptor was derived from a man aged 18 to 30 with COVID-19, enrolled during active disease. The sample consisted of peripheral blood.

For the CDR3, the DNA is TGCGCCAGCAGCTCGACGACTAGCGGGGGGCGCGATGAGCAGTTCTTC. Its protein is CASSSTTSGGRDEQFF. This rearrangement joins TRBV5-1 to TRBJ2-1, with 13 positions matching TRBD2. V was pared by 3 bases and J by 8 bases, with 8 bases of the junction left unmatched. The CDR3 spans 16 residues. In germline, CDR1 is SGHRS, CDR2 YFSETQ.